The 25 T cell receptor beta chains below all came from one sample that was sequenced in a study of T cells in Graves' hyperthyroidism and ophthalmopathy. Amplified TCR beta CDR3 regions came from RNA transcripts. First-round RT-PCR targeting the TCR CDR3 was performed with the HTBI primer set. From the multiplex PCR reads, TCRdb called clonotypes with MiXCR, one entry per CDR3 protein. The sample shows about 380,000 distinct CDR3 sequences, 13% of them seen only once. The source material was blood. Every receptor here comes from a man aged 25-45 years with Graves' hyperthyroidism that later progressed to Graves' ophthalmopathy.

This clonotype was counted ten times or more. The chain employs TRBV12-3 or TRBV12-4 and TRBJ2-7, with 7 bases matching TRBD1. The CDR3 contains 15 residues. The junction had 5 bases not matched to a gene; V was cut back by 3 bases and J by 0 bases. CDR3 protein: CASSLTGMGSYEQYF. The DNA of the CDR3 is TGTGCCAGCAGTTTGACAGGGATGGGCTCCTACGAGCAGTACTTC.

The chain joins TRBV9 to TRBJ1-2, with TRBD1 matching 7 bases. The V gene end was trimmed by 0 bases and the J gene end by 0 bases; junction bases not matched to a gene: 5. This CDR3 spans 16 amino acids. CDR1 and CDR2 from the germline V gene are SGDLS and YYNGEE. CDR3 protein: CASSVAQTGTNYGYTF. The CDR3 DNA follows: TGTGCCAGCAGCGTAGCGCAGACAGGGACTAACTATGGCTACACCTTC.

This clonotype was detected a few times. The chain employs TRBV19 and TRBJ1-1; a possible D gene is TRBD1 (6 bases). CDR1 and CDR2 (germline): LNHDA, SQIVND (reference sequence). Trimming left V 5 bases short and J 5 bases short, with 12 bases between. There are 13 residues in the CDR3. The CDR3 DNA follows: TGTGCCAGTAGTGCTGGACAGTATACTGAAGCTTTCTTT. Residues: CASSAGQYTEAFF. Full variable domain (remainder filled in from reference TRBV19 and TRBJ1-1): DGGITQSPKYLFRKEGQNVTLSCEQNLNHDAMYWYRQDPGQGLRLIYYSQIVNDFQKGDIAEGYSVSREKKESFPLTVTSAQKNPTAFYLCASSAGQYTEAFFGQGTRLTVV.

This clonotype was seen ten or more times. The chain has TRBV28 and TRBJ1-5; the match to TRBD1 covers 7 bases. This CDR3 contains 16 residues. Trimming at V came to 3 bases and at J to 0 bases, leaving 5 bases not matched to a gene. Looked up from germline, CDR1 is MDHEN and CDR2 is SYDVKM. CDR3 loop: CASSFGTVYSNQPQHF. The CDR3 DNA reads as TGTGCCAGCAGTTTTGGGACAGTCTATAGCAATCAGCCCCAGCATTTT. The complete variable domain, with remaining parts taken from reference TRBV28 and TRBJ1-5, reads DVKVTQSSRYLVKRTGEKVFLECVQDMDHENMFWYRQDPGLGLRLIYFSYDVKMKEKGDIPEGYSVSREKKERFSLILESASTNQTSMYLCASSFGTVYSNQPQHFGDGTRLSIL.

The gene calls are TRBV19 and TRBJ2-3, with 7 positions matching TRBD2. Trimming at V came to 6 bases and at J to 5 bases, leaving 11 bases not matched to a gene. Germline assignment: CDR1 LNHDA and CDR2 SQIVND (reference sequence). CDR3 size: 15 residues. The CDR3 nucleotides read TGTGCCAGTAGAAGTCAGGGAGGGGAACGAGATACGCAGTATTTT. This codes for CASRSQGGERDTQYF.

This clonotype was seen only a few times. The chain couples TRBV3-1 to TRBJ2-3; the D gene could be TRBD1 or TRBD2 (5 bases each). The CDR3 is 16 residues long. Germline-derived CDR1 and CDR2 are LGHDT and YNNKEL (reference sequence). V shed 1 base and J shed 6 bases, with 17 bases lying between them. The CDR3 bases are TGTGCCAGCAGCCAAGGTTGGGGGACGCCGGGGGATACGCAGTATTTT. It specifies CASSQGWGTPGDTQYF.

This clonotype has a count of ten or more. The chain couples TRBV30 to TRBJ1-3; maybe TRBD1 (5 bases). The ends were cut back, 0 bases at V and 0 bases at J, with 9 bases in the middle. Germline CDR1 reads GTSNPN; CDR2 reads SVGIG (reference sequence). This CDR3 is built from 15 residues. CDR3 in DNA: TGTGCCTGGAGTGTAGGAGGACACTCTGGAAACACCATATATTTT. This translates into CAWSVGGHSGNTIYF.

The gene calls are TRBV20-1 and TRBJ1-2, with 10 bases fitting TRBD1. The germline V gene has CDR1 DFQATT and CDR2 SNEGSKA (reference sequence). The CDR3 is 15 amino acids. J was trimmed by 7 bases and V by 0 bases; bases with no gene match: 8. In nucleotides, the CDR3 is TGCAGTGCTAGAGAGCCCGACAGGGGGCGGAGTGGCTACACCTTC. It yields the protein CSAREPDRGRSGYTF.

This clonotype was counted at least ten times. The gene calls are TRBV5-6 and TRBJ2-5, with 7 nucleotides matching TRBD1. V lost 4 bases to trimming and J lost 2 bases; unmatched junction nucleotides: 2. Per germline, CDR1 SGHDT and CDR2 YYEEEE. The CDR3 has 13 amino acids. Written as DNA, the CDR3 is TGTGCCAGCAGCGGGGGACAGCAAGAGACCCAGTACTTC. Its protein product is CASSGGQQETQYF.

This clonotype was recorded at least ten times. This rearrangement joins TRBV2 to TRBJ2-1; 11 bases map to TRBD2. The CDR3 has 15 residues. V dropped 4 bases and J dropped 4; count of bases not matched to a gene: 3. Per the germline V gene, CDR1 is SNHLY and CDR2 is FYNNEI. CDR3 loop: CASSVSSGGYNEQFF. The CDR3 region has the DNA TGTGCCAGCAGTGTTTCTAGCGGGGGGTACAATGAGCAGTTCTTC. Full variable domain (outside the CDR3, taken from reference TRBV2 and TRBJ2-1): EPEVTQTPSHQVTQMGQEVILRCVPISNHLYFYWYRQILGQKVEFLVSFYNNEISEKSEIFDDQFSVERPDGSNFTLKIRSTKLEDSAMYFCASSVSSGGYNEQFFGPGTRLTVL.

The rearrangement links TRBV3-1 to TRBJ1-1; D is undetermined. CDR3 size: 13 residues. The germline V gene encodes CDR1 LGHDT and CDR2 YNNKEL (reference sequence). The V end lost 1 base, the J end lost 4 bases, and 7 bases lay between the germline ends. Here the CDR3 reads CASSQAESTEAFF. CDR3 nucleotide sequence: TGTGCCAGCAGCCAAGCAGAATCCACTGAAGCTTTCTTT.

Notes on this clonotype: One junction end disagrees with the germline gene, perhaps due to a read error. This chain joins TRBV11-2 and TRBJ1-3; 9 bases agree with TRBD1. The germline CDR1 and CDR2 sequences are SGHAT and FQNNGV. The CDR3 totals 12 residues. This chain's CDR3 is CASSQGGTGRNF. The CDR3 DNA is TGTGCCAGCAGCCAAGGGGGGACAGGGCGGAATTTT.

The rearrangement joins TRBV28 to TRBJ1-1; a possible D gene is TRBD1 (5 bases). CDR1 and CDR2 (germline): MDHEN, SYDVKM. The CDR3 covers 17 residues. Between the trimmed V and J ends, which lost 3 bases and 0 bases, there was a span of 17 bases. The CDR3 loop reads CASSLSGLRNMNTEAFF. The CDR3 region has the DNA TGTGCCAGCAGTTTGTCAGGGTTGCGAAACATGAACACTGAAGCTTTCTTT.

The V call is TRBV5-6, the J call TRBJ1-2; D remains unclear. Trimming cost V 6 bases and J 3 bases, with 15 bases left between them. The CDR3 is 14 residues long. Germline CDR1 SGHDT, CDR2 YYEEEE. CDR3 bases: TGTGCCAGCAATGGGCCAGATCAGGACTATGGCTACACCTTC. Amino acids: CASNGPDQDYGYTF.

This clonotype appeared a few times. The chain links TRBV7-9 to TRBJ2-2; no reliable D call. In germline, CDR1 is SEHNR, CDR2 FQNEAQ (reference sequence). The CDR3 is made up of 18 amino acids. The V and J ends lost 2 bases and 4 bases respectively, with 20 bases between them. For the CDR3, the DNA is TGTGCCAGCAGCTTAAAATTCGGCGACCAGCCCGGCACCGGGGAGCTGTTTTTT. As protein: CASSLKFGDQPGTGELFF. The full variable domain, in which reference TRBV7-9 and TRBJ2-2 provide the parts outside the CDR3, is DTGVSQNPRHKITKRGQNVTFRCDPISEHNRLYWYRQTLGQGPEFLTYFQNEAQLEKSRLLSDRFSAERPKGSFSTLEIQRTEQGDSAMYLCASSLKFGDQPGTGELFFGEGSRLTVL.

This clonotype has a count of ten or more. The chain uses TRBV28 and TRBJ1-2; 9 nucleotides align to TRBD1. From germline, CDR1 is MDHEN and CDR2 SYDVKM. This CDR3 has 14 residues. Trimming removed 5 bases from V and 8 bases from J; junction bases left unmatched: 9. CDR3 in amino acids: CASSLFGTGLGYTF. CDR3 in DNA: TGTGCCAGCAGTCTATTCGGGACAGGGTTGGGCTACACCTTC.

The chain is built from TRBV25-1 and TRBJ1-4; no clear D gene. V was trimmed by 6 bases and J by 5 bases, leaving 13 bases between them. Germline V CDR1 and CDR2: MGHDK, SYGVNS. CDR3 length equals 14 residues. The CDR3 DNA follows: TGTGCCAGCAGCCAGAGGTGGCAGAATGAAAAACTGTTTTTT. Its translation: CASSQRWQNEKLFF.

This clonotype was detected ten times or more. This sequence joins TRBV28 and TRBJ2-1; D is perhaps TRBD1 (6 bases). This CDR3 region has 14 residues. From germline, CDR1 is MDHEN and CDR2 SYDVKM. Between the trimmed V and J ends, which lost 6 bases and 0 bases, there was a span of 9 bases. DNA of the CDR3: TGTGCCAGCAGAGGGGGTCTCTCCTACAATGAGCAGTTCTTC. Its protein is CASRGGLSYNEQFF.

This clonotype has more than one count but fewer than ten. The chain recombines TRBV7-9 with TRBJ2-5, with a possible D match to TRBD2 (6 bases). This CDR3 has 14 amino acids. Germline assignment: CDR1 SEHNR and CDR2 FQNEAQ (reference sequence). V dropped 3 bases and J dropped 5 bases, with 13 bases sitting between them. DNA of the CDR3: TGTGCCAGCAGCTTTGCGGGACCCGGGGAGACCCAGTACTTC. Its translation is CASSFAGPGETQYF.

The chain combines TRBV20-1 with TRBJ2-1; 12 nucleotides match TRBD2. The ends lost 4 bases at V and 10 bases at J; junction bases unmatched: 17. The germline CDR1 and CDR2 sequences are DFQATT and SNEGSKA (reference sequence). The CDR3 spans 17 residues. The CDR3 sequence is CSATPFLASGGAREQFF. The DNA of the CDR3 is TGCAGTGCTACCCCTTTCCTGGCTAGCGGGGGGGCCAGGGAGCAGTTCTTC.

The chain has TRBV2 and TRBJ1-4, with D uncertain. This CDR3 contains 14 residues. With 4 bases removed from V and 9 bases from J, the gap between germline ends came to 15 bases. Germline lookup yields CDR1 SNHLY and CDR2 FYNNEI. CDR3 in DNA: TGTGCCAGCAGTGCGCTCGGTTGGGTGAAAAAACTGTTTTTT. It encodes CASSALGWVKKLFF.

This sequence joins TRBV27 and TRBJ2-3, with D maybe TRBD2 (6 bases). The germline V gene encodes CDR1 MNHEY and CDR2 SMNVEV (reference sequence). Trimming removed 4 bases from V and 14 bases from J, with 19 bases in between. This CDR3 contains 13 residues. CDR3: CASSSIGTAQGYF. The CDR3 nucleotides read TGTGCCAGCAGTTCCATCGGGACTGCTCAGGGGTATTTT.

This clonotype was recorded at least ten times. The chain is built from TRBV2 and TRBJ2-7, with D unresolved. This CDR3 spans 13 amino acids. Germline loops: CDR1 SNHLY, CDR2 FYNNEI. V lost 6 bases and J 0 bases, leaving 9 bases between the germline ends. The CDR3 here is CASSPTLSYEQYF. The CDR3 coding sequence is TGTGCCAGCAGCCCAACCCTCTCCTACGAGCAGTACTTC. Drawing the rest from reference TRBV2 and TRBJ2-7, the complete variable domain is EPEVTQTPSHQVTQMGQEVILRCVPISNHLYFYWYRQILGQKVEFLVSFYNNEISEKSEIFDDQFSVERPDGSNFTLKIRSTKLEDSAMYFCASSPTLSYEQYFGPGTRLTVT.

In this sample, this clonotype turned up many times. The rearrangement links TRBV12-3 or TRBV12-4 to TRBJ2-7, with D tentatively TRBD1 or TRBD2 (5 bases each). CDR3 length equals 14 residues. V was trimmed by 9 bases and J by 4 bases, leaving 19 bases between them. The CDR3 region has the DNA TGTGCCAGTTCTCCCGGGACGAGTATATACGAGCAGTACTTC. Its translation: CASSPGTSIYEQYF.

There are a few counts of this clonotype. This sequence joins TRBV2 and TRBJ2-1; 12 nucleotides agree with TRBD2. With V trimmed by 3 bases and J by 10 bases, 4 bases remained unmatched. The CDR3 totals 14 residues. Germline V lookup: CDR1 SNHLY, CDR2 FYNNEI. CDR3 in amino acids: CASSERTSGKEQFF. CDR3 bases: TGTGCCAGCAGTGAGAGGACTAGCGGGAAGGAGCAGTTCTTC.